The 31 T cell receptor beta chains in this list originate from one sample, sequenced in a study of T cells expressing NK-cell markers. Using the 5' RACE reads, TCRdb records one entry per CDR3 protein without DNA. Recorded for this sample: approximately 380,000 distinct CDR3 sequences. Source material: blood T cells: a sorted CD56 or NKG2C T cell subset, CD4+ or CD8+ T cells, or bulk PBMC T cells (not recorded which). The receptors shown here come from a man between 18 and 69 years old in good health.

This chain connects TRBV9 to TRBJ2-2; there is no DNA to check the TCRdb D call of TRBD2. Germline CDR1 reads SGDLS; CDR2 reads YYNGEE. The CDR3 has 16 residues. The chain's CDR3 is CASSKQRGVVTGELFF.

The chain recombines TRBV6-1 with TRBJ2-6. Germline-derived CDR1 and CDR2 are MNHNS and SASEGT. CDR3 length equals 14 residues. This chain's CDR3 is CASSTGFGANVLTF.

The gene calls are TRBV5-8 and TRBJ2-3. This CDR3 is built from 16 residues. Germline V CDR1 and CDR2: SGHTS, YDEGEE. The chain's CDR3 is CASSLNRDIFTDTQYF.

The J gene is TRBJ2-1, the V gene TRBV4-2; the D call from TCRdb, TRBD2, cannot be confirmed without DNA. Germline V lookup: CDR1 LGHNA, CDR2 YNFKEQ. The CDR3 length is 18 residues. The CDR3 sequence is CASSPPVGSGKSYNEQFF.

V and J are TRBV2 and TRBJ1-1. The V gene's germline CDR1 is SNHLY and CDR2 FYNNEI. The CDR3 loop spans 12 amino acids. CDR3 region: CASTPANTEAFF.

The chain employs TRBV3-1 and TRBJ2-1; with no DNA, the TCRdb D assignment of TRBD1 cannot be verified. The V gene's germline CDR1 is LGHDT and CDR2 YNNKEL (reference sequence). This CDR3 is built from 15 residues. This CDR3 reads CASSQEGSGLHEQFF.

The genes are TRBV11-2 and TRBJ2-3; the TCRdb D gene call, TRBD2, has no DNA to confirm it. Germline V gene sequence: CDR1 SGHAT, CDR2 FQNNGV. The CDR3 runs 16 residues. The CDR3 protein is CASSLGSGGHTDTQYF.

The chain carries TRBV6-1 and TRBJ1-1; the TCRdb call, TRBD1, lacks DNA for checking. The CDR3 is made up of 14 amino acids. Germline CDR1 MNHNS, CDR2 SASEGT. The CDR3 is CASSRGELNTEAFF.

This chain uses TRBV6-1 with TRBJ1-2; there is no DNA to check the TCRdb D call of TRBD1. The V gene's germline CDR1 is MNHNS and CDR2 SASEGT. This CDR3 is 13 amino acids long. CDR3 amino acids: CANRRAGNYGYTF.

The CDR3 is CASSQGQNYEQYF. The rearrangement joins TRBV3-1 to TRBJ2-7; TCRdb's D gene call, TRBD1, goes unchecked for lack of DNA. From germline, CDR1 is LGHDT and CDR2 YNNKEL (reference sequence). This CDR3 comprises 13 residues.

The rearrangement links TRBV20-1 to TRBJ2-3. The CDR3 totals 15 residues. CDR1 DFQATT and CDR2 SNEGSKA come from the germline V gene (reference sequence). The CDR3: CSATLVGHGTDTQYF.

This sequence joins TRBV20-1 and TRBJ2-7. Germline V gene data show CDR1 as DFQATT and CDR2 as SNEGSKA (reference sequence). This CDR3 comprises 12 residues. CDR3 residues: CSVGWSTYEQYF.

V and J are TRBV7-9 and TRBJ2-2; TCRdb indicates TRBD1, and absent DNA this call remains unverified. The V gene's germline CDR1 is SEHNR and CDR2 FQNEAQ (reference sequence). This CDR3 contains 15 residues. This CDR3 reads CASSLRDRGSGELFF.

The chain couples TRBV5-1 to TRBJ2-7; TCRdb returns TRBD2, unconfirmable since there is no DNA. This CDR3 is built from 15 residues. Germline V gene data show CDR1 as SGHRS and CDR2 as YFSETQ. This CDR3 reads CASTSRAGLGYEQYF.

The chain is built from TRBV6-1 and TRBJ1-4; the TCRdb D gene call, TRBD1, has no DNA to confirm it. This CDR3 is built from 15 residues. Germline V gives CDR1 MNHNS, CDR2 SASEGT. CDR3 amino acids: CASSEGRGLGVKLFF.

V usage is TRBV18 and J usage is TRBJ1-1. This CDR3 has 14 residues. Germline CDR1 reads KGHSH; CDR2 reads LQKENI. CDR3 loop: CASSPQGNEAEAFF. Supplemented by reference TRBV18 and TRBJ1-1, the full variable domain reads NAGVMQNPRHLVRRRGQEARLRCSPMKGHSHVYWYRQLPEEGLKFMVYLQKENIIDESGMPKERFSAEFPKEGPSILRIQQVVRGDSAAYFCASSPQGNEAEAFFGQGTRLTVV.

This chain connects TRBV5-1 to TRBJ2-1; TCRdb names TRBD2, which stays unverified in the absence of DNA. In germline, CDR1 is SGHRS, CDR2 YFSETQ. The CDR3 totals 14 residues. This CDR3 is CASSLASGAGEQFF.

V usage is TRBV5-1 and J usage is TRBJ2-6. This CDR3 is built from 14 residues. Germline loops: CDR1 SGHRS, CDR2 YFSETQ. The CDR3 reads CASSRNSGANVLTF. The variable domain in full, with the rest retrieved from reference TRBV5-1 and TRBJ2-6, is KAGVTQTPRYLIKTRGQQVTLSCSPISGHRSVSWYQQTPGQGLQFLFEYFSETQRNKGNFPGRFSGRQFSNSRSEMNVSTLELGDSALYLCASSRNSGANVLTFGAGSRLTVL.

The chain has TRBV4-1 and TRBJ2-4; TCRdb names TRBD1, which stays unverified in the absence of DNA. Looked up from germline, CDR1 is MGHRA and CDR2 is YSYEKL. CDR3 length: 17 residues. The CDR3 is CASSHAVPLLAKNIQYF.

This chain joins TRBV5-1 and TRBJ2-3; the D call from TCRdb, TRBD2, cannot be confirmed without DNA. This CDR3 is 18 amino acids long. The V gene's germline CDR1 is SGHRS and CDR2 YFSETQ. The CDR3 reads CASSLGLTSGVSTDTQYF.

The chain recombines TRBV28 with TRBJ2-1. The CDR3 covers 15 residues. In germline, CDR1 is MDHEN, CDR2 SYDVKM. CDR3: CASSFDIRSYNEQFF.

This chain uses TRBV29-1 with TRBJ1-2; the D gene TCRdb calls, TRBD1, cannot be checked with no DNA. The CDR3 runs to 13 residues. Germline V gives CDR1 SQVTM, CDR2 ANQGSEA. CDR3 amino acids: CSVGDWTAYGYTF.

The CDR3 sequence is CASSAYNRGTGGYTF. The chain links TRBV27 to TRBJ1-2; checking the TCRdb D call of TRBD1 is not possible without DNA. Germline V CDR1 and CDR2: MNHEY, SMNVEV (reference sequence). CDR3 size: 15 residues.

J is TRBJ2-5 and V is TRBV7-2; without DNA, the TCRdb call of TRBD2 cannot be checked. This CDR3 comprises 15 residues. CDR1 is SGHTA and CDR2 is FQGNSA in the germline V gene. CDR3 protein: CASSPGRLEQETQYF.

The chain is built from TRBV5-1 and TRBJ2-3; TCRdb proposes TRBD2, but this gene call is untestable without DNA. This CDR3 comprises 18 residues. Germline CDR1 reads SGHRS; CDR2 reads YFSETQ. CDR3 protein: CASSLPAMAGISTDTQYF.

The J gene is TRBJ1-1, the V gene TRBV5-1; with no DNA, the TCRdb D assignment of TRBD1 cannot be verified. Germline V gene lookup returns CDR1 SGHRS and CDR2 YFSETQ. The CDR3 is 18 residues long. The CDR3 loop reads CASSLGWGQGSLNTEAFF.

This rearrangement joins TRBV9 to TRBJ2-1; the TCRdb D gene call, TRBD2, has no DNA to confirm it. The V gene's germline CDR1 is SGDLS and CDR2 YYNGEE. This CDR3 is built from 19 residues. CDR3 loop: CASSVELAGASSSYNEQFF.

The CDR3 loop is CASSLRRGLMQETQYF. The V gene is TRBV7-2, the J gene TRBJ2-5; TCRdb's assignment of TRBD1 cannot be checked, as there is no DNA. Germline-derived CDR1 and CDR2 are SGHTA and FQGNSA. The CDR3 extends over 16 amino acids.

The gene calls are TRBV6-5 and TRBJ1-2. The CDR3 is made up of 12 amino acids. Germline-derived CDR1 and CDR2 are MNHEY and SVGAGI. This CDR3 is CASSWRGGSYTF.

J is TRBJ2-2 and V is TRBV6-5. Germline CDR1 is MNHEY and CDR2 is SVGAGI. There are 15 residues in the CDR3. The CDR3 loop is CASSVLDGNTGELFF.

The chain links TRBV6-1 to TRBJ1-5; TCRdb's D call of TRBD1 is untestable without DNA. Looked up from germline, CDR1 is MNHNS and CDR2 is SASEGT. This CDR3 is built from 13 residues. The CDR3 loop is CASGRTVHQPQHF.